This T cell receptor (beta chain) was obtained from a study of blood T cell repertoires in COVID-19. Some clones are missing from TCRdb's copy, which holds only in-frame ones; the method was immunoSEQ multiplex PCR. This table holds some 180,000 clones, 70% to 85% found once. Per germline, CDR1 SGHAT and CDR2 FQNNGV. V lost 3 bases, J lost 4 bases, and 3 bases stayed unmatched. The CDR3 is 14 residues long. This receptor was taken from a human donor in a cohort sampled during active COVID-19. J is TRBJ2-7 and V is TRBV11-2; TRBD2 agrees at 10 bases. Source material: peripheral blood. The CDR3 region has the DNA TGTGCCAGCAGCTTGTTAGCGGGGGGTTACGAGCAGTACTTC. It encodes CASSLLAGGYEQYF.